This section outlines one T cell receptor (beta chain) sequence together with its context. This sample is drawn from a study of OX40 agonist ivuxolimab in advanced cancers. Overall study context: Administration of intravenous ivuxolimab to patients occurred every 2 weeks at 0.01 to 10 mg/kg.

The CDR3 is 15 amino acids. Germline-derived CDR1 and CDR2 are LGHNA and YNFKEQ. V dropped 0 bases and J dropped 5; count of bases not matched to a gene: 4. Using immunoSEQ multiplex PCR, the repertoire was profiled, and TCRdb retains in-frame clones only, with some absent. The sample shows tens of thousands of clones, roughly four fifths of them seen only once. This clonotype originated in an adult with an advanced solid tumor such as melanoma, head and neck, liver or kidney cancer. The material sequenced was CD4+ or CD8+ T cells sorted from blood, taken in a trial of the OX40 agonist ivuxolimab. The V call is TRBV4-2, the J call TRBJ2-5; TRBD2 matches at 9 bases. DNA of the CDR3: TGTGCCAGCAGCCAAGAGTCGCGGGAGGGGGAGACCCAGTACTTC. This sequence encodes CASSQESREGETQYF.